This entry concerns a single TCR beta chain. There is no known antigen for this receptor. Per-base qualities were not stored, and no clone one base away is much larger. This sample's treatment or condition label indicates: roughly 18 received Ad26.COV2.S at low or high dose, single or two shots; five or six received placebo; per-sample allocation not given. For vaccine and placebo recipients, the sequenced repertoires came from samples collected on day 63 after the first injection. Between 29 July and 7 August 2020, Cohort 1b enrolled around 24 adults aged 18-55 years at one site in Boston, USA. Ad26.COV2.S was a replication-incompetent adenovirus type 26 vector that expressed a prefusion-stabilized SARS-CoV-2 spike protein derived from the original Wuhan strain. This sample was taken from a study of Ad26.COV2.S vaccination and SARS-CoV-2 variants (TCRdb year 2021). In terms of the full investigation: Vaccine-arm donors came from COV1001, a multicentre, randomized, double-blind, placebo-controlled phase I-IIa trial of Ad26.COV2.S in healthy adults. Ad26.COV2.S was administered intramuscularly at 5 x 10^10 or 1 x 10^11 viral particles, either as a single shot or as two shots given 56 days apart. TCRbeta repertoire sequencing was used to assess the specificity and breadth of SARS-CoV-2-reactive T cell receptors after Ad26.COV2.S vaccination. A total of 32 samples were included in the TCR-sequenced set, comprising around 19 Ad26.COV2.S vaccine recipients, 5 placebo recipients and 8 SARS-CoV-2 convalescent individuals. Trial participants were randomized into five groups of five: low-dose or high-dose Ad26.COV2.S given once or twice, or placebo on both occasions. Throughout the experiments and outcome assessment, investigators stayed blinded to trial group allocation. General study outcomes and caveats: The study was not powered to compare responses between vaccine doses or regimens. After vaccination, substantial breadth of spike-specific CD8+ and CD4+ T cell responses was reported. Vaccine and placebo recipients had similar non-spike TCR breadth, a finding consistent with the vaccine containing only spike. Spike-specific TCR breadth was higher in Ad26.COV2.S recipients than in placebo recipients (P = 0.0014). It was noted by the authors that total T cell responses may have been underestimated by the TCR breadth and depth analyses.

Per the germline V gene, SGDLS is the CDR1 and YYNGEE is the CDR2. Its CDR3 holds 16 amino acids, cysteine through phenylalanine. The read is trimmed to its CDR3 DNA, 48 bases read in frame from base 1. V is trimmed back by 4 bases and J by 5 bases, and the junction contains 13 bases that no gene match accounts for. The immunoSEQ Assay was the method used to sequence TCRbeta CDR3 regions. After extraction, genomic DNA underwent amplification by bias-controlled multiplex PCR, followed by high-throughput sequencing. In the source study's methods: To quantify the absolute abundance of each unique TCRbeta CDR3 region, sequences were collapsed and filtered. Usable DNA was measured by amplifying reference genes present in all nucleated cells, and TCRbeta template counts were normalized to that usable DNA to estimate T cell fraction. Repertoire TCRs were annotated as SARS-CoV-2-specific by exact matching of V gene, CDR3 amino acid sequence and J gene to a known reactive TCR set. The reference SARS-CoV-2 TCR set was obtained from MIRA and was filtered for enrichment in COVID-19-positive ImmuneCODE repertoires, whereby public or cross-reactive TCRs were removed. Based on the MIRA antigens, annotated TCRs were further analysed at the level of specific ORF or position within ORF. Breadth was defined as the number of annotated unique rearrangements divided by the total number of unique productive rearrangements, and depth was defined as the summed frequency of the annotated unique rearrangements. Two-sided Wilcoxon rank-sum tests were applied when comparing TCR breadth between groups. Not all clones reach the TCRdb copy of this immuneACCESS table, which keeps in-frame sequences only. Checked studies attribute under half of the gap to unresolved V genes and leave the rest unexplained. Clone size and the V and J calls come from that table; the DNA yielded D and trimming. In this sample the table shows roughly 420,000 clones, approximately 88% of which occur a single time. The leading ten clones occupy 3.6% of the sample.

This clonotype was sampled from a person aged 18-65 years who received the Ad26.COV2.S COVID-19 vaccine or a placebo. Sequencing was performed on peripheral blood, taken in a trial of Ad26.COV2.S vaccine versus placebo. The rearrangement combines TRBV9 with TRBJ2-3, and TRBD1 matches 7 of the central bases. The DNA reads TGTGCCAGCAGCCCCGCCCGTATAGCAGGGGGAGATACGCAGTATTTT. Translated, it gives CASSPARIAGGDTQYF.